These 17 T cell receptor beta chains originate from one sample sequenced in a study of T cells in tumors after PD-1 blockade. Method: immunoSEQ multiplex PCR; TCRdb's copy keeps in-frame clones and lacks some. The table lists around 35,000 clones, roughly 76% of them singletons. Here the sequenced sample was PBMCs, taken after anti-PD-1 treatment. Source of these receptors: a human donor with basal cell carcinoma.

The chain uses TRBV6-2 or TRBV6-3 and TRBJ2-2, with 7 bases matching TRBD1. Trimming at V came to 6 bases and at J to 0 bases, leaving 10 bases not matched to a gene. The CDR3 contains 17 residues. Germline loops: CDR1 MNHEY, CDR2 SVGEGT. The CDR3 reads CASSRLTGATNTGELFF. CDR3 coding DNA: TGTGCCAGCAGCCGCCTAACAGGGGCTACGAACACCGGGGAGCTGTTTTTT.

V gene TRBV7-8 combines with J gene TRBJ1-1; TRBD1 might be the D (6 bases). The V gene lost 2 bases and the J gene lost 4 bases, with 14 bases spanning the gap. Per the germline V gene, CDR1 is SGHVS and CDR2 is FQNEAQ. The CDR3 is made up of 15 amino acids. CDR3 nucleotide sequence: TGTGCCAGCAGCTTAATAGGGGGGTTAGCCACTGAAGCTTTCTTT. Translated, it gives CASSLIGGLATEAFF.

The chain recombines TRBV6-2 or TRBV6-3 with TRBJ2-7; D unresolved. V was trimmed by 1 base and J by 6 bases, leaving 10 bases between them. Germline V gene lookup returns CDR1 MNHEY and CDR2 SVGEGT. This CDR3 has 13 amino acids. CDR3 loop: CASSYYTFGEQYF. CDR3 DNA: TGTGCCAGCAGTTACTATACCTTTGGCGAGCAGTACTTC.

This clone has just one count. V usage is TRBV9 and J usage is TRBJ1-2, with 8 bases that match TRBD1. Trimming at V came to 0 bases and at J to 8 bases, leaving 9 bases not matched to a gene. There are 15 residues in the CDR3. CDR1 SGDLS and CDR2 YYNGEE come from the germline V gene. The CDR3 loop reads CASSVGVGQGDGYTF. The DNA of the CDR3 is TGTGCCAGCAGCGTAGGGGTAGGACAGGGTGACGGCTACACCTTC.

J is TRBJ2-5 and V is TRBV29-1, with 9 bases aligning to TRBD2. The junction had 13 bases not matched to a gene; V was cut back by 6 bases and J by 2 bases. Looked up from germline, CDR1 is SQVTM and CDR2 is ANQGSEA. The CDR3 has 16 residues. The DNA of the CDR3 is TGCAGCGTCCGACGTGGGGCGGGAGGGAGTCAAGAGACCCAGTACTTC. Residues: CSVRRGAGGSQETQYF.

The V and J genes are TRBV6-1 and TRBJ2-2, with 8 bases that match TRBD1. The CDR3 loop spans 14 amino acids. Germline V CDR1 and CDR2: MNHNS, SASEGT. J gave up 7 bases and V 2 bases, and 3 bases lay outside the gene matches. The CDR3 here is CASSEQGAIGELFF. The CDR3 nucleotides read TGTGCCAGCAGTGAACAGGGGGCAATCGGGGAGCTGTTTTTT.

This clone was recorded only once. The gene calls are TRBV27 and TRBJ2-2; perhaps TRBD2 as D (6 bases). The length of the CDR3 is 15 residues. The germline V and J ends were trimmed by 8 bases and 1 base, with 14 bases remaining between them. Germline lookup yields CDR1 MNHEY and CDR2 SMNVEV (reference sequence). CDR3 region: CASSRGNGNTGELFF. CDR3 DNA sequence: TGTGCCAGCTCCCGGGGGAACGGGAACACCGGGGAGCTGTTTTTT.

The chain couples TRBV27 to TRBJ2-1; TRBD2 aligns across 12 bases. Germline V gene data show CDR1 as MNHEY and CDR2 as SMNVEV (reference sequence). The CDR3 is made up of 15 amino acids. Losses at the gene ends were 8 bases for V and 6 bases for J; bases not matched to a gene: 8. Written as DNA, the CDR3 is TGTGCCAGCGGCCCCCTAGCGGGGGGGCTCAATGAGCAGTTCTTC. Translating gives CASGPLAGGLNEQFF.

This clone turned up a few times. The CDR3 region is CSGWTANYGYTF. Written as DNA, the CDR3 is TGCAGCGGATGGACGGCAAACTATGGCTACACCTTC. This rearrangement joins TRBV29-1 to TRBJ1-2; D is undetermined. The CDR3 length is 12 residues. V lost 7 bases and J 2 bases, leaving 11 bases between the germline ends. CDR1 and CDR2 (germline): SQVTM, ANQGSEA.

J is TRBJ2-3 and V is TRBV4-3; D not certain. The germline V gene encodes CDR1 LGHNA and CDR2 YSLEER. Trimming took off 0 bases at V and 2 bases at J, with 6 bases between the two ends. The CDR3 length is 14 residues. The CDR3 bases are TGCGCCAGCAGCCAAGATTTAACCACAGATACGCAGTATTTT. Translating gives CASSQDLTTDTQYF.

The rearrangement joins TRBV18 to TRBJ2-5; possible D gene TRBD1, 5 bases. CDR3 length equals 13 residues. The V and J ends lost 5 bases and 1 base respectively, with 8 bases between them. The germline V gene has CDR1 KGHSH and CDR2 LQKENI. The CDR3 region has the DNA TGTGCCAGCTCAAAGGGGCTCCAAGAGACCCAGTACTTC. This translates into CASSKGLQETQYF.

The chain links TRBV6-2 or TRBV6-3 to TRBJ2-1; D is uncertain. Looked up from germline, CDR1 is MNHEY and CDR2 is SVGEGT. The CDR3 loop spans 14 amino acids. V was pared by 0 bases and J by 10 bases, with 13 bases between. The CDR3: CASSYSSVSREQFF. CDR3 bases: TGTGCCAGCAGTTACTCGTCAGTCTCTCGGGAGCAGTTCTTC.

This clone was picked up one time. Different DNA sequences within this sample yield the same CDR3. This chain links TRBV6-2 or TRBV6-3 with TRBJ1-1; 8 bases are a match to TRBD1. CDR3 size: 15 residues. Germline CDR1 MNHEY, CDR2 SVGEGT. Losses at the gene ends were 0 bases for V and 2 bases for J; bases not matched to a gene: 2. CDR3 region: CASSYSGQGNTEAFF. The CDR3 DNA reads TGTGCCAGCAGTTACTCCGGACAGGGTAACACTGAAGCTTTCTTT.

This sequence joins TRBV27 and TRBJ2-7; tentative D call: TRBD2 (6 bases). Trimming took 5 bases from V and 0 from J, leaving 11 bases between them. Germline V CDR1 and CDR2: MNHEY, SMNVEV (reference sequence). The CDR3 contains 14 residues. The CDR3 nucleotides read TGTGCCAGCAGTCCACGACTAGGCTCCTACGAGCAGTACTTC. Translating gives CASSPRLGSYEQYF.

The gene calls are TRBV29-1 and TRBJ2-3; D might be TRBD1 or TRBD2, each matching 5 bases. V dropped 2 bases and J dropped 9 bases, with 12 bases sitting between them. Germline V gene lookup returns CDR1 SQVTM and CDR2 ANQGSEA. This CDR3 spans 12 amino acids. CDR3 bases: TGCAGCGTTGAAACGGATGGGGACACGCAGTATTTT. It encodes CSVETDGDTQYF.

This clone was seen only a few times. This chain uses TRBV29-1 with TRBJ1-1; D remains ambiguous. The CDR3 contains 13 residues. Per germline, CDR1 SQVTM and CDR2 ANQGSEA. The V end was cut by 5 bases, the J end by 4 bases, with 14 bases between. The CDR3 DNA follows: TGCAGCGTTTACGTTTCGGCGGGCACTGAAGCTTTCTTT. This gives the protein CSVYVSAGTEAFF.

CDR3 sequence reads: CASSNRDRGFGNTEAFF. DNA for the CDR3: TGTGCCAGTAGTAATAGGGACAGGGGCTTTGGGAACACTGAAGCTTTCTTT. The chain links TRBV19 to TRBJ1-1, with TRBD1 matching over 10 bases. J lost 1 base, V lost 4 bases, and 9 bases had no gene match. The CDR3 consists of 17 residues. Germline V gene lookup returns CDR1 LNHDA and CDR2 SQIVND (reference sequence). The full variable domain, with the rest looked up from reference TRBV19 and TRBJ1-1, is DGGITQSPKYLFRKEGQNVTLSCEQNLNHDAMYWYRQDPGQGLRLIYYSQIVNDFQKGDIAEGYSVSREKKESFPLTVTSAQKNPTAFYLCASSNRDRGFGNTEAFFGQGTRLTVV.